These 27 T cell receptor beta chains originate from one sample sequenced in a study of cytomegalovirus exposure and HLA in healthy donors. PCR primers comprised 60 Vbeta and 13 Jbeta primers. Only in-frame clones appear in the TCRdb table, and some are missing; sequencing was by immunoSEQ multiplex PCR. The data contain about 180,000 clones, about three quarters of them seen just once; the ten biggest clones take up 1.5% to 2%. The sequenced sample was PBMCs. All receptors derive from a man aged 18-30 years in good health and CMV-seronegative.

This clone was recorded only once. An end of the junction differs from the germline gene, which may be a read error. The chain is built from TRBV6-4 and TRBJ2-1, with D perhaps TRBD1 or TRBD2 (5 bases each). Germline V gene lookup returns CDR1 MRHNA and CDR2 SNTAGT. The CDR3 is made up of 14 amino acids. The CDR3 is CVSSGGSGAGEQFF. The CDR3 nucleotides read TGTGTCAGCAGCGGCGGAAGTGGGGCTGGTGAGCAGTTCTTC.

This clone was seen only once. CDR3 DNA sequence: TGTGCCAGCAGCGCGGAAGGGGCCCAGTTCTTC. Its protein product is CASSAEGAQFF. V gene TRBV7-9 combines with J gene TRBJ2-1; weak D call: TRBD1 (5 bases). This CDR3 contains 11 residues. CDR1 is SEHNR and CDR2 is FQNEAQ in the germline V gene (reference sequence). The ends were cut back, 5 bases at V and 13 bases at J, with 12 bases in the middle.

This chain uses TRBV6-6 with TRBJ1-2; D is undetermined. V shed 7 bases and J shed 8 bases, with 20 bases lying between them. Germline lookup yields CDR1 MNHNY and CDR2 SVGAGI (reference sequence). The CDR3 has 14 residues. CDR3 protein: CASTPRLPSSGYTF. The CDR3 DNA reads as TGTGCCAGCACTCCGCGGCTTCCAAGCAGCGGCTACACCTTC.

The gene calls are TRBV5-4 and TRBJ2-7; weak D call: TRBD2 (6 bases). Trimming left V 3 bases short and J 6 bases short, with 16 bases between. The length of the CDR3 is 14 residues. In germline, CDR1 is SGHNT, CDR2 YYREEE (reference sequence). The CDR3 bases are TGTGCCAGCAGCTCGGGACCTTACGGGGGCGAGCAGTACTTC. This translates into CASSSGPYGGEQYF.

J is TRBJ1-4 and V is TRBV5-1; 9 bases match TRBD1. V was clipped by 7 bases and J by 4 bases; unmatched bases: 8. This CDR3 has 15 amino acids. Per germline, CDR1 SGHRS and CDR2 YFSETQ. In DNA, the CDR3 is TGCGCCAGCCACCCACAGGGGGCAATTAATGAAAAACTGTTTTTT. Protein: CASHPQGAINEKLFF.

The gene calls are TRBV28 and TRBJ2-1; D might be TRBD1 (6 bases). The CDR3 covers 13 residues. CDR1 and CDR2 from the germline V gene are MDHEN and SYDVKM. The V gene lost 6 bases and the J gene lost 4 bases, with 10 bases spanning the gap. The CDR3 sequence is CASRGRGYNEQFF. The CDR3 DNA reads as TGTGCCAGCAGAGGCAGGGGATACAATGAGCAGTTCTTC.

The chain employs TRBV27 and TRBJ1-1; D uncertain. V was clipped by 2 bases and J by 5 bases, with 9 bases between them. This CDR3 spans 13 amino acids. In germline, CDR1 is MNHEY, CDR2 SMNVEV (reference sequence). The CDR3 nucleotides read TGTGCCAGCAGTTTAAGCAGGTGGACTGAAGCTTTCTTT. Translated, it gives CASSLSRWTEAFF.

The V call is TRBV28, the J call TRBJ1-2, with 9 bases that match TRBD1. V lost 3 bases to trimming and J lost 7 bases; unmatched junction nucleotides: 9. The CDR3 has 15 amino acids. Germline lookup yields CDR1 MDHEN and CDR2 SYDVKM. Written as DNA, the CDR3 is TGTGCCAGCAGTTTTCCCAACAGGGGGCTAGGTGGCTACACCTTC. It is translated as CASSFPNRGLGGYTF.

This chain links TRBV30 with TRBJ2-5, with D possibly TRBD2 on 5 matching bases. Germline assignment: CDR1 GTSNPN and CDR2 SVGIG (reference sequence). Trimming stripped 2 bases from V and 4 bases from J, with 8 bases between. The CDR3 length is 12 residues. The CDR3 protein is CAWSRSGETQYF. The CDR3 bases are TGTGCCTGGAGTCGCAGCGGAGAGACCCAGTACTTC.

This clone appeared a few times. This chain links TRBV5-1 with TRBJ2-1, with 10 bases identical to TRBD2. The CDR3 has 20 amino acids. Germline V gene data show CDR1 as SGHRS and CDR2 as YFSETQ. V lost 0 bases to trimming and J lost 4 bases; unmatched junction nucleotides: 16. The CDR3 DNA reads as TGCGCCAGCAGCTTGGCCTTTTCCCCCCGGCTAGCGGGGGCTTACAATGAGCAGTTCTTC. Its protein is CASSLAFSPRLAGAYNEQFF.

The rearrangement links TRBV7-2 to TRBJ1-6; 9 nucleotides agree with TRBD1. This CDR3 contains 14 residues. Trimming cost V 5 bases and J 9 bases; bases outside gene matches: 5. The germline gives CDR1 SGHTA, CDR2 FQGNSA. This chain's CDR3 is CASSPGQGGSPLHF. DNA for the CDR3: TGTGCCAGCAGCCCGGGACAGGGTGGTTCACCCCTCCACTTT.

This clone came up a few times. The J gene is TRBJ2-5, the V gene TRBV5-4, with TRBD2 matching 7 bases. V dropped 3 bases and J dropped 10; count of bases not matched to a gene: 15. Germline CDR1 reads SGHNT; CDR2 reads YYREEE (reference sequence). CDR3 length: 15 amino acids. CDR3 coding DNA: TGTGCCAGCAGCTCCCGCGGGCTTTCGAGGGAGGGCCAGTACTTC. This codes for CASSSRGLSREGQYF.

This clone was recorded only once. The chain couples TRBV2 to TRBJ1-5; D remains unclear. The CDR3 spans 14 residues. CDR1 is SNHLY and CDR2 is FYNNEI in the germline V gene. With 6 bases removed from V and 4 bases from J, the gap between germline ends came to 13 bases. CDR3 coding DNA: TGTGCCAGCAGCCACGACACTCAAAATCAGCCCCAGCATTTT. This gives the protein CASSHDTQNQPQHF.

V is TRBV19 and J is TRBJ1-4; no clear D. With 4 bases removed from V and 11 bases from J, the gap between germline ends came to 11 bases. Germline CDR1 LNHDA, CDR2 SQIVND (reference sequence). The CDR3 is 12 residues long. CDR3 region: CASSTPFGKLFF. CDR3 DNA sequence: TGTGCCAGTAGTACGCCCTTCGGGAAACTGTTTTTT.

The rearrangement joins TRBV11-2 to TRBJ2-3; possibly TRBD2 for D (7 bases). CDR1 is SGHAT and CDR2 is FQNNGV in the germline V gene. V was pared by 2 bases and J by 3 bases, with 12 bases between. The CDR3 contains 15 residues. The CDR3 DNA reads as TGTGCCAGCAGCTTACAGGGGCGGGAGACAGATACGCAGTATTTT. Protein: CASSLQGRETDTQYF.

This rearrangement joins TRBV5-1 to TRBJ2-5; 9 bases line up with TRBD2. Germline loops: CDR1 SGHRS, CDR2 YFSETQ. This CDR3 contains 22 residues. The junction had 22 bases not matched to a gene; V was cut back by 1 base and J by 0 bases. CDR3 protein: CASSLLGADTRGRAENQETQYF. In nucleotides, the CDR3 is TGCGCCAGCAGCTTGTTGGGGGCTGATACTCGCGGGAGGGCGGAAAACCAAGAGACCCAGTACTTC.

In its sample, this clone was seen a few times. The V call is TRBV2, the J call TRBJ2-1; tentative D call: TRBD2 (6 bases). V lost 7 bases and J lost 4, with 11 bases in between. The germline V gene has CDR1 SNHLY and CDR2 FYNNEI. The CDR3 covers 13 residues. The CDR3 DNA follows: TGTGCCAGCACCCAGGGACTGTACAATGAGCAGTTCTTC. Its protein is CASTQGLYNEQFF.

V is TRBV19 and J is TRBJ1-5, with D perhaps TRBD1 (5 bases). Germline V CDR1 and CDR2: LNHDA, SQIVND (reference sequence). This CDR3 comprises 14 residues. With 7 bases removed from V and 7 bases from J, the gap between germline ends came to 17 bases. The CDR3 loop reads CASKGRQREQPQHF. The CDR3 coding sequence is TGTGCCAGTAAGGGCCGACAGAGAGAACAGCCCCAGCATTTT.

This clone showed up just a few times. The V and J genes are TRBV27 and TRBJ1-5; no clear D. The V gene's germline CDR1 is MNHEY and CDR2 SMNVEV (reference sequence). V dropped 3 bases and J dropped 7 bases, with 7 bases sitting between them. This CDR3 region has 12 residues. The DNA of the CDR3 is TGTGCCAGCAGTTTTGGCGGGCAGCCCCAGCATTTT. Translation gives CASSFGGQPQHF.

This rearrangement joins TRBV5-4 to TRBJ2-7; D perhaps matches TRBD2 (6 bases). V was cut by 0 bases and J by 4 bases, with 14 bases left in between. Looked up from germline, CDR1 is SGHNT and CDR2 is YYREEE (reference sequence). This CDR3 contains 15 residues. DNA of the CDR3: TGTGCCAGCAGCTTGGAGGTCGGGGGAGGTTACGAGCAGTACTTC. As protein: CASSLEVGGGYEQYF.

Comments on this clone: At one of its ends the junction is not consistent with the germline gene, which may arise from a read error. The chain links TRBV7-7 to TRBJ2-1, with 8 bases identical to TRBD1. CDR1 and CDR2 from the germline V gene are SSHAT and FNYEAQ (reference sequence). The CDR3 extends over 18 amino acids. Here the CDR3 DNA reads TGTGCTAGCAGTTCCCACGCTCCCGGGACAGGTCGTACGAATGAGCAGTTCTTC. Its protein product is CASSSHAPGTGRTNEQFF.

The CDR3 DNA is TGTGCCAGCAGTGGGGGGACAGCACTTCGGCCCCAGCATTTT. The encoded protein is CASSGGTALRPQHF. V usage is TRBV6-1 and J usage is TRBJ1-5; TRBD1 matches at 7 bases. The germline V gene encodes CDR1 MNHNS and CDR2 SASEGT. The V segment lost 4 bases and the J segment 9 bases; nucleotides outside the gene matches: 9. The CDR3 is 14 amino acids.

The CDR3 loop is CATSRVSAPNTGELFF. The CDR3 coding sequence is TGTGCCACCAGCAGAGTTAGCGCCCCGAACACCGGGGAGCTGTTTTTT. This rearrangement joins TRBV15 to TRBJ2-2; TRBD2 is a possible D gene (5 bases). Trimming left V 1 base short and J 0 bases short, with 9 bases between. Germline-derived CDR1 and CDR2 are LNHNV and YYDKDF (reference sequence). CDR3 length: 16 residues. Variable domain in full (rest from reference TRBV15 and TRBJ2-2): DAMVIQNPRYQVTQFGKPVTLSCSQTLNHNVMYWYQQKSSQAPKLLFHYYDKDFNNEADTPDNFQSRRPNTSFCFLDIRSPGLGDTAMYLCATSRVSAPNTGELFFGEGSRLTVL.

The chain employs TRBV19 and TRBJ1-6; 9 positions match TRBD1. The germline gives CDR1 LNHDA, CDR2 SQIVND (reference sequence). The CDR3 runs to 13 residues. V shed 6 bases, J shed 7 bases, and the junction held 1 base outside the gene matches. CDR3 region: CASRDRGNSPLHF. The DNA for the CDR3 is TGTGCCAGTAGGGACAGGGGAAATTCACCCCTCCACTTT.

The rearrangement uses TRBV5-8 and TRBJ1-2, with D possibly matching TRBD1 (6 bases). V was trimmed by 1 base and J by 6 bases, leaving 16 bases between them. Germline CDR1 is SGHTS and CDR2 is YDEGEE. This CDR3 is 15 amino acids long. The CDR3 DNA sequence: TGTGCCAGCAGCTTGTTACAGGGAAGAGCAAATGGCTACACCTTC. It translates to CASSLLQGRANGYTF.

As to this clone: The same CDR3 arises from other DNA sequences in this sample as well. The gene calls are TRBV7-2 and TRBJ2-7, with a tentative D call TRBD2 (6 bases). V dropped 0 bases and J dropped 1 base, with 7 bases sitting between them. Germline CDR1 reads SGHTA; CDR2 reads FQGNSA. The CDR3 runs 14 residues. CDR3 sequence reads: CASSLAGGSYEQYF. The CDR3, as DNA: TGTGCCAGCAGCTTAGCGGGGGGTTCCTACGAGCAGTACTTC. The full variable domain, completed using reference TRBV7-2 and TRBJ2-7, is GAGVSQSPSNKVTEKGKDVELRCDPISGHTALYWYRQSLGQGLEFLIYFQGNSAPDKSGLPSDRFSAERTGGSVSTLTIQRTQQEDSAVYLCASSLAGGSYEQYFGPGTRLTVT.

The CDR3 DNA reads as TGTGCCACCAAGGGGCAGGGCTCTGGTCAGCCCCAGCATTTT. Translating it yields CATKGQGSGQPQHF. The V gene is TRBV7-8, the J gene TRBJ1-5, with D perhaps matching TRBD1 (5 bases). V lost 10 bases to trimming and J lost 6 bases, with 19 bases between them. Germline CDR1 is SGHVS and CDR2 is FQNEAQ. CDR3 length: 14 amino acids.